This record concerns one T cell receptor beta chain sequence. This clone was detected a few times. Its antigen has not been determined. Base-call qualities are not available, and no considerably larger clone is one nucleotide away. The sample belongs to a study of OX40 agonist ivuxolimab in advanced cancers. For the wider study: Ivuxolimab, which targeted the costimulatory receptor OX40 (CD134), was an agonistic, fully human IgG2 monoclonal antibody. Intravenous ivuxolimab was administered to patients every 2 weeks at six dose levels: 0.01, 0.1, 0.3, 1.5, 3 and 10 mg/kg. Among the approximately 50 dose-escalation patients, around 19 had hepatocellular carcinoma, about 15 melanoma, 9 renal cell carcinoma and 9 head and neck cancer. A male proportion of nearly 85% and a mean age of 60 years, ranging from 23 to 79, were recorded for the dose-escalation cohort. Patients were allowed to have had prior anti-PD-1, anti-PD-L1 or anti-CTLA-4 therapy, and roughly 40% of the dose-escalation patients had been treated with checkpoint inhibitors. Partial responses occurred in three dose-escalation patients: two with cutaneous melanoma and one with hepatocellular carcinoma. The point of sequencing TCRbeta in the periphery was to test whether ivuxolimab changed TCR sequence diversity and drove clonal T-cell expansion. The monotherapy dose-escalation portion (N of about 50 patients) of the phase I ivuxolimab trial is reported in the paper.

From the cysteine up to the phenylalanine, the CDR3 has a length of 14 residues. The read is trimmed to its CDR3 DNA, 42 bases read in frame from base 1. The germline V gene gives CDR1 as MNHNS and CDR2 as SASEGT. Trimming removed 8 bases from V and 5 bases from J; the gene matches leave 6 bases unexplained. Genomic DNA was isolated from the sorted cells so that the TCRbeta CDR3 region could be sequenced. TCRbeta CDR3 regions were sequenced using the immunoSEQ Assay. The table comes from immuneACCESS by way of TCRdb, which keeps in-frame sequences with V and J called. Part of the clones is missing from these tables; in studies checked, under half for an unresolved V gene and the rest for unknown reasons. The sample data list tens of thousands of clones, and about 80% of these were observed just once. In total, the top ten clones hold approximately 2% of the sample. Patients with a history of autoimmune disease or receiving systemic immunosuppression were excluded from the trial. In every dose cohort, peripheral blood was drawn for TCR sequencing at baseline, cycle 4 day 1, and cycle 7 day 1. The samples were drawn from a first-in-human, open-label, multicenter phase I dose-escalation trial of ivuxolimab. Adults with locally advanced or metastatic melanoma, renal cell carcinoma, hepatocellular carcinoma or head and neck squamous cell carcinoma were enrolled in the trial. Before TCR sequencing, CD4+ and CD8+ T cells were separately sorted from peripheral blood.

Here is what the overall study found, with its caveats: At doses of 0.1 to 3.0 mg/kg, clonal expansion of both CD4+ and CD8+ T cells in blood was seen between baseline and week 6. In the 0.1-3.0 mg/kg groups, partial responders were among the patients with the lowest normalized peripheral clonal expansion, particularly in CD8+ T cells. On average, CD8+ T cells showed more expanded clones than CD4+ T cells after ivuxolimab. The antigen specificity of the peripheral T cells that underwent clonal expansion was not determined. Low levels of normalized T-cell clonal expansion were also seen in some patients who did not respond.

The receptor comes from an adult with an advanced solid tumor such as melanoma, head and neck, liver or kidney cancer. The sample consisted of CD4+ or CD8+ T cells sorted from blood, taken in a trial of the OX40 agonist ivuxolimab. The chain was built from TRBV6-1 and TRBJ2-1; 10 bases in between match TRBD2. The nucleotides read TGTGCCAGCCATCTAGCGGGGGTTAACAATGAGCAGTTCTTC. This encodes CASHLAGVNNEQFF.